The clone carrying this TCR beta chain was recorded a few times. Its antigen is unidentified. The CDR3 loop spans 12 amino acids. The germline CDR1 and CDR2 sequences are SGHTA and FQGNSA. V shed 5 bases and J shed 2 bases, with 6 bases lying between them. This specimen comes from a study of response to subunit inactivated influenza vaccine. TCRdb reprocessed the RT-PCR reads with MiXCR, giving one entry per CDR3 protein. The sample shows 650,000 to 800,000 distinct CDR3 sequences, over 11% of them seen only once. Study results and limitations: Seasonal influenza vaccination, on each occasion, was suggested by the authors to recruit few new T cells.

V usage is TRBV7-2 and J usage is TRBJ1-1; no firm D call. The sequences come from PBMCs from blood, collected 14 to 15 days before vaccination. The TCR was taken from a man aged 50 to 60 who received an inactivated influenza vaccine. The CDR3 DNA sequence: TGTGCCAGCAGCCGCATTAACACTGAAGCTTTCTTT. Protein sequence: CASSRINTEAFF.